This passage covers 20 T cell receptor beta chains from one sample sequenced in a study of cytomegalovirus exposure and HLA in healthy donors. PCR used 60 Vbeta primers and 13 Jbeta primers. This table comes from immunoSEQ multiplex PCR, and its TCRdb copy is limited to in-frame clones, with some not included. The sample yields 150,000 to 200,000 clones, of which the top ten take up about 6.8%. Sequenced: PBMCs. The receptors stem from a man aged 25 to 45 in good health and CMV-seronegative.

The chain combines TRBV11-3 with TRBJ1-1; D is possibly TRBD1 (5 bases). Trimming pared 6 bases from V and 8 bases from J, leaving 16 bases between. Germline V gives CDR1 SGHNT, CDR2 YENEEA. There are 13 residues in the CDR3. CDR3 DNA: TGTGCCAGCAGAGAAGCGGGGGAGGGAGAAGCTTTCTTT. Amino acids: CASREAGEGEAFF.

This chain joins TRBV19 and TRBJ2-5, with TRBD2 matching over 8 bases. The J call may be mistaken, given a closer DNA end match to TRBJ2-7. The CDR3 contains 14 residues. The germline CDR1 and CDR2 sequences are LNHDA and SQIVND (reference sequence). CDR3 sequence reads: CASSPLAGPYEQYF. CDR3 nucleotides: TGTGCCAGTAGCCCCTTAGCGGGGCCCTACGAGCAGTACTTC.

The rearrangement uses TRBV6-5 and TRBJ2-1; tentatively, D is TRBD2 (6 bases). The CDR3 has 14 residues. Germline V lookup: CDR1 MNHEY, CDR2 SVGAGI. Trimming stripped 4 bases from V and 7 bases from J, with 14 bases between. DNA for the CDR3: TGTGCCAGCAGTTCCTGGGACTCAGCAAATGAGCAGTTCTTC. As protein: CASSSWDSANEQFF.

This chain joins TRBV5-1 and TRBJ1-6; TRBD1 aligns across 7 bases. Unmatched junction bases numbered 4, after V lost 1 base and J lost 6 bases. This CDR3 contains 15 residues. Germline loops: CDR1 SGHRS, CDR2 YFSETQ. This CDR3 is CASSLTGDSNSPLHF. CDR3 nucleotide sequence: TGCGCCAGCAGCTTGACAGGGGACAGTAATTCACCCCTCCACTTT.

This chain links TRBV6-1 with TRBJ2-7; TRBD1 matches at 10 bases. The CDR3 consists of 14 residues. After removal of 4 bases from V and 2 bases from J, the junction contained 2 bases not matched to a gene. In germline, CDR1 is MNHNS, CDR2 SASEGT. The CDR3 reads CASSGDRGPYEQYF. The CDR3 coding sequence is TGTGCCAGCAGTGGAGACAGGGGGCCCTACGAGCAGTACTTC.

J is TRBJ1-4 and V is TRBV5-1, with TRBD1 as a possible D gene (6 bases). V was clipped by 0 bases and J by 8 bases, with 11 bases between them. Germline-derived CDR1 and CDR2 are SGHRS and YFSETQ. The CDR3 extends over 14 amino acids. CDR3 nucleotides: TGCGCCAGCAGCTTGGATTGGGGGCAAGAAAAACTGTTTTTT. Its translation is CASSLDWGQEKLFF.

This sequence joins TRBV27 and TRBJ2-1; a weak D match, TRBD2 (5 bases). The CDR3 loop spans 15 amino acids. In germline, CDR1 is MNHEY, CDR2 SMNVEV (reference sequence). Deletions cut 6 bases from V and 0 bases from J, with 12 bases between. CDR3 sequence reads: CASRIAPRSYNEQFF. The CDR3 nucleotides read TGTGCCAGCAGAATAGCGCCCCGCTCCTACAATGAGCAGTTCTTC.

The rearrangement links TRBV6-5 to TRBJ1-1, with TRBD1 identical over 7 bases. The CDR3 length is 14 residues. Per germline, CDR1 MNHEY and CDR2 SVGAGI. The J segment lost 9 bases and the V segment lost 0 bases, leaving 7 bases of the junction unmatched. This CDR3 reads CASSYSTQGGKAFF. The CDR3 DNA follows: TGTGCCAGCAGTTACTCGACTCAGGGGGGAAAAGCTTTCTTT.

This chain connects TRBV7-9 to TRBJ2-7; 7 bases agree with TRBD2. Germline-derived CDR1 and CDR2 are SEHNR and FQNEAQ (reference sequence). V shed 1 base and J 4 bases; nucleotides not matched to a gene: 7. The CDR3 totals 15 residues. CDR3 in DNA: TGTGCCAGCAGCTTAGTTGAGCGGGGAGCATACGAGCAGTACTTC. It translates to CASSLVERGAYEQYF.

The chain joins TRBV5-1 to TRBJ2-2; 9 bases fit TRBD2. After removal of 4 bases from V and 0 bases from J, the junction contained 4 bases not matched to a gene. Germline V CDR1 and CDR2: SGHRS, YFSETQ. The CDR3 runs to 16 residues. For the CDR3, the DNA is TGCGCCAGCAGCGCTAGCGGGACCACGAACACCGGGGAGCTGTTTTTT. Protein sequence: CASSASGTTNTGELFF.

The chain joins TRBV7-9 to TRBJ1-5; 11 nucleotides agree with TRBD1. The CDR3 length is 17 residues. The trim removed 4 bases at V and 4 bases at J, leaving 9 bases unmatched. CDR1 SEHNR and CDR2 FQNEAQ come from the germline V gene (reference sequence). The CDR3 coding sequence is TGTGCCAGCAGCTCTGTTGGACAGGGGGCGGGGAATCAGCCCCAGCATTTT. This gives the protein CASSSVGQGAGNQPQHF.

In DNA form, the CDR3 reads TGCGCCAGCAGCTTGCGACTAGCGGGAGCTGGTGATACGCAGTATTTT. Amino acids: CASSLRLAGAGDTQYF. This chain connects TRBV5-1 to TRBJ2-3; TRBD2 matches at 12 bases. V dropped 1 base and J dropped 6; count of bases not matched to a gene: 6. Germline CDR1 and CDR2: SGHRS and YFSETQ. This CDR3 spans 16 amino acids. The full variable domain, with the rest looked up from reference TRBV5-1 and TRBJ2-3, is KAGVTQTPRYLIKTRGQQVTLSCSPISGHRSVSWYQQTPGQGLQFLFEYFSETQRNKGNFPGRFSGRQFSNSRSEMNVSTLELGDSALYLCASSLRLAGAGDTQYFGPGTRLTVL.

This chain connects TRBV7-9 to TRBJ2-1, with TRBD1 matching 10 bases. V was pared by 2 bases and J by 8 bases, with 9 bases of the junction left unmatched. Germline V gives CDR1 SEHNR, CDR2 FQNEAQ (reference sequence). The CDR3 is made up of 16 amino acids. The CDR3, as DNA: TGTGCCAGCAGCTTATTCGCCGGGACAGGGGCAGATGAGCAGTTCTTC. Amino acids: CASSLFAGTGADEQFF.

The chain recombines TRBV15 with TRBJ2-1, with TRBD2 identical over 10 bases. Germline CDR1 and CDR2: LNHNV and YYDKDF (reference sequence). With 0 bases clipped from V and 6 bases from J, the junction kept 2 bases outside the gene matches. The CDR3 length is 15 residues. CDR3 bases: TGTGCCACCAGCAGAGATCGGACTAGCGGCAATGAGCAGTTCTTC. This encodes CATSRDRTSGNEQFF.

J is TRBJ1-5 and V is TRBV6-1, with TRBD1 matching over 8 bases. The CDR3 is 15 residues long. Germline CDR1 is MNHNS and CDR2 is SASEGT. The V and J ends lost 7 bases and 2 bases, in that order; junction bases with no gene match: 7. This CDR3 is CASMQGAQGNQPQHF. DNA of the CDR3: TGTGCCAGCATGCAGGGGGCGCAGGGCAATCAGCCCCAGCATTTT.

CDR3 loop: CASSSGGGFSYGYTF. The CDR3 bases are TGCGCCAGCAGCTCCGGGGGGGGTTTTTCCTATGGCTACACCTTC. The chain has TRBV5-1 and TRBJ1-2, with D maybe TRBD1 (5 bases). With 3 bases removed from V and 4 bases from J, the gap between germline ends came to 16 bases. CDR3 size: 15 residues. The germline gives CDR1 SGHRS, CDR2 YFSETQ.

The V gene is TRBV11-1, the J gene TRBJ2-7; 8 bases fit TRBD1. The germline V gene has CDR1 SGHAT and CDR2 FQDESV (reference sequence). This CDR3 is 16 amino acids long. Unmatched junction bases numbered 7, after V lost 0 bases and J lost 3 bases. The CDR3 nucleotides read TGTGCCAGCAGCTTAGCGTCGACAGGGGTTGGCTACGAGCAGTACTTC. Translated: CASSLASTGVGYEQYF. Full variable domain (remainder filled in from reference TRBV11-1 and TRBJ2-7): EAEVAQSPRYKITEKSQAVAFWCDPISGHATLYWYRQILGQGPELLVQFQDESVVDDSQLPKDRFSAERLKGVDSTLKIQPAELGDSAMYLCASSLASTGVGYEQYFGPGTRLTVT.

The rearrangement links TRBV25-1 to TRBJ1-6, with 10 bases aligning to TRBD1. Per germline, CDR1 MGHDK and CDR2 SYGVNS. Germline trimming cut 8 bases from V and 0 bases from J; bases unmatched to any gene: 1. CDR3 length equals 15 residues. The CDR3: CASGDRGSYNSPLHF. CDR3 DNA sequence: TGTGCCAGCGGGGACAGGGGCTCCTATAATTCACCCCTCCACTTT.

The rearrangement uses TRBV5-1 and TRBJ2-1; 7 nucleotides match TRBD1. Trimming removed 0 bases from V and 0 bases from J; junction bases left unmatched: 3. This CDR3 has 16 residues. Germline V CDR1 and CDR2: SGHRS, YFSETQ. CDR3 loop: CASSLDGQASYNEQFF. As DNA, the CDR3 is TGCGCCAGCAGCTTGGACGGACAGGCCTCCTACAATGAGCAGTTCTTC.

Turning to this clone: Relative to the germline gene, one junction end is altered; a read error may explain this. The J gene is TRBJ2-7, the V gene TRBV5-1, with 10 bases aligning to TRBD1. The CDR3 sequence is 14 residues long. Germline V CDR1 and CDR2: SGHRS, YFSETQ. The CDR3 coding sequence is TGCGCCAGCAGATTGGGGGACAGGGGCTACGAGCAGTACTTC. This gives the protein CASRLGDRGYEQYF.